A selection of T cell receptor beta chains follows, all from one sample in a study of shared clonotypes between healthy human individuals. Sequencing was performed with immunoSEQ multiplex PCR; in TCRdb, only in-frame clones are kept and a portion is missing. The sample yields roughly 850,000 clones, approximately 96% seen once. Sequencing was carried out using naive CD8+ T cells sorted from blood. All receptors come from a man aged 25-40 years in good health. Both conserved end residues are part of each CDR3. The D gene is left open where the match is weak. The size field is filled for only some rows; it gives once, few, many or a size class.

>TRBV7-9|NA|NA|TRBJ2-7
CASSPYSKSYEQYF
TGTGCCAGCAGCCCCTATAGTAAATCCTACGAGCAGTACTTC
>TRBV4-1|NA|NA|TRBJ1-2
CASSQETYGYTF
TGCGCCAGCAGCCAAGAAACCTATGGCTACACCTTC
>TRBV29-1|NA|NA|TRBJ1-2
CSVEGRVNYGYTF
TGCAGCGTTGAGGGTAGGGTGAACTATGGCTACACCTTC
>TRBV9|NA|NA|TRBJ2-1
CASSGRDSYNEQFF
TGTGCCAGCAGCGGGCGGGACTCCTACAATGAGCAGTTCTTC
>TRBV9|TRBD2|NA|TRBJ2-1
CASSGMGGSSYNEQFF
TGTGCCAGCAGCGGAATGGGGGGGAGCTCCTACAATGAGCAGTTCTTC
>TRBV18|TRBD1|NA|TRBJ2-7
CASTDRGDEQYF
TGTGCCAGCACGGACAGGGGGGACGAGCAGTACTTC
>TRBV5-1|NA|NA|TRBJ2-1
CASSLALGYEQFF
TGCGCCAGCAGCTTGGCCCTGGGTTATGAGCAGTTCTTC
>TRBV30|TRBD1|NA|TRBJ2-7
CAWSLGTGQDEQYF
TGTGCCTGGAGTTTGGGGACGGGACAGGACGAGCAGTACTTC
>TRBV7-9|NA|NA|TRBJ1-1
CASSSPPLRGPSGFF
TGTGCCAGCAGCTCCCCACCGCTCAGGGGCCCTTCGGGTTTCTTT
>TRBV25-1|TRBD1|NA|TRBJ1-4
CASRQGKTNEKLFF
TGTGCCAGCAGACAGGGGAAAACTAATGAAAAACTGTTTTTT
>TRBV13|NA|NA|TRBJ1-1
CASSLNGYTEAFF
TGTGCCAGCAGTCTGAACGGGTACACTGAAGCTTTCTTT
>TRBV27|TRBD1|NA|TRBJ1-5
CASSLGVQGFQHF
TGTGCCAGCAGTTTAGGGGTACAGGGGTTCCAGCATTTT
>TRBV23-1|NA|NA|TRBJ1-5
CASSHPGQFSNQPQHF
TGCGCCAGCAGTCACCCCGGACAGTTTAGCAATCAGCCCCAGCATTTT
>TRBV4-1|NA|NA|TRBJ2-1
CASRKGTEHEQFF
TGCGCCAGCCGGAAAGGGACGGAACATGAGCAGTTCTTC
>TRBV29-1|NA|once|TRBJ2-7
CSVDLGAGTTYEQYF
TGCAGCGTTGATCTAGGGGCAGGGACCACCTACGAGCAGTACTTC
>TRBV29-1|TRBD2|once|TRBJ2-1
CSVAREGLYNEQFF
TGCAGCGTTGCCCGGGAGGGCCTCTACAATGAGCAGTTCTTC
>TRBV10-2|NA|NA|TRBJ2-3
CASSETLPDTQYF
TGCGCCAGCAGTGAGACCCTTCCAGATACGCAGTATTTT